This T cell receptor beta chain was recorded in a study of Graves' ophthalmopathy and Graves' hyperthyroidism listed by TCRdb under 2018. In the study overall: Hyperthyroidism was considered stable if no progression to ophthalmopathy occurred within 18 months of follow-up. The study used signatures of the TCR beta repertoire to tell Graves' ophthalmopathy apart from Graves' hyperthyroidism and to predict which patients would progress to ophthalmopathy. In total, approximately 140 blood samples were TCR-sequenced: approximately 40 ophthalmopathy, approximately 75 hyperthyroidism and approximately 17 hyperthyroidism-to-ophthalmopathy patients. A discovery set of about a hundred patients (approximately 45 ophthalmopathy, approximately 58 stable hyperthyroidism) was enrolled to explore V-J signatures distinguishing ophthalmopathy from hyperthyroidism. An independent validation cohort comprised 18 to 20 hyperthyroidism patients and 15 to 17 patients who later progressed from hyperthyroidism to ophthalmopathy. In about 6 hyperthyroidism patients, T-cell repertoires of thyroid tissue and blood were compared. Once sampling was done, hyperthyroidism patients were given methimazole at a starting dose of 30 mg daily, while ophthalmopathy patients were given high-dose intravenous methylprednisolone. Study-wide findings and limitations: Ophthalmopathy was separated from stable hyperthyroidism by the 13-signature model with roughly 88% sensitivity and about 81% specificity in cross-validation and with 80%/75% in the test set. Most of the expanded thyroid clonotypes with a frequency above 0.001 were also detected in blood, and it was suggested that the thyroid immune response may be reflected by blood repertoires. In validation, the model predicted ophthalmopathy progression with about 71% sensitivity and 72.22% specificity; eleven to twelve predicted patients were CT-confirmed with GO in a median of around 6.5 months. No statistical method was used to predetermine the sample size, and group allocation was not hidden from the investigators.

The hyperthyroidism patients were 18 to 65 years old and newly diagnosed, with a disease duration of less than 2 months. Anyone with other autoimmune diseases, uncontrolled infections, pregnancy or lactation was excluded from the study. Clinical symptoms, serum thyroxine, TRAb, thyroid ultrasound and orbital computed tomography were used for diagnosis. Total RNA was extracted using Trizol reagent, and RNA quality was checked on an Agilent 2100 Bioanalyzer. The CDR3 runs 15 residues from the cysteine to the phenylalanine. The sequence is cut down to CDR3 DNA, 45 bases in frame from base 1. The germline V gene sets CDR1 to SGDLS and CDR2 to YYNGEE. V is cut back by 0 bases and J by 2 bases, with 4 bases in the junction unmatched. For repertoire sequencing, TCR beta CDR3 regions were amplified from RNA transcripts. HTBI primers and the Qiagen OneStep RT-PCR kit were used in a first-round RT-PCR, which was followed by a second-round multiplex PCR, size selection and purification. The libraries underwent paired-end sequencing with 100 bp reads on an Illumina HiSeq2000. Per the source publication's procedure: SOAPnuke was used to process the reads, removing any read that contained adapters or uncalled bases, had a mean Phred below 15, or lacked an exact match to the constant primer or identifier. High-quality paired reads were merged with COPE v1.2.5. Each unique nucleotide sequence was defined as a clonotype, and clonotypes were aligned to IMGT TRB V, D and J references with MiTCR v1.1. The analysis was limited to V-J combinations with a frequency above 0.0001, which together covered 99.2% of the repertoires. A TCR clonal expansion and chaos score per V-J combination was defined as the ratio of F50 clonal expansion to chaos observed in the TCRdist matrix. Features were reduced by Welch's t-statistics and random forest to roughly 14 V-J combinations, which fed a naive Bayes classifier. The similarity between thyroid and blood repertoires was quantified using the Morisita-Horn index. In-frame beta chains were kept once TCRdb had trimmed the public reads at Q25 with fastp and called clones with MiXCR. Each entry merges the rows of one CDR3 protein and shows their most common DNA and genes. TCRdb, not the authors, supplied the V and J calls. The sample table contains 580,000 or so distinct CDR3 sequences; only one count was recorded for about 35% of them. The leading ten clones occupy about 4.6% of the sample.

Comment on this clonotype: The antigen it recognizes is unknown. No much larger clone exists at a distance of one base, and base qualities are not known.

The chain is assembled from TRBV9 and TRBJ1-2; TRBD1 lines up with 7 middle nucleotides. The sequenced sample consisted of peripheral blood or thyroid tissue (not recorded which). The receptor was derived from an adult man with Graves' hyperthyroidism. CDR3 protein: CASSVEEGANYGYTF. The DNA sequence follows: TGTGCCAGCAGCGTAGAGGAGGGGGCCAACTATGGCTACACCTTC.